This TCR beta chain derives from a study of molecular identifiers for immune sequencing clone quantification. Findings of the study overall: Jurkat TCR RNA that was spiked in from one cell was reportedly detectable among one million naive cells. Clones that had above 20 RNA copies took up over 98% of effector molecules but under 1% in naive cells.

There are many counts of this clonotype. Its antigen remains unknown. TCRdb called the PCR reads again in MiXCR, with one record for every CDR3 protein. Of about 640,000 distinct CDR3 sequences listed, 20% were seen once; the top ten hold roughly 0.9%. The V and J ends lost 0 bases and 4 bases respectively, with 19 bases between them. CDR1 is GTSNPN, CDR2 SVGIG, per germline (reference sequence). The CDR3 extends over 17 amino acids. J is TRBJ2-1 and V is TRBV30; TRBD1 is a possible D gene (6 bases). The clonotype was recovered from a human donor in good health. Some libraries in this study had Jurkat cell RNA spiked in. The sample consisted of naive CD8+ T cells from blood, with Jurkat cell RNA spiked in. Subset defined: FACS-sorted CD8+CD4-CCR7+CD45RA+ naive T cells. CDR3: CAWSVALGMGAYNEQFF. The CDR3 nucleotides read TGTGCCTGGAGTGTAGCCCTTGGTATGGGGGCATACAATGAGCAGTTCTTC.